The clone carrying this T cell receptor (beta chain) was detected ten times or more. Its antigen is not known. This sample was included in a study of human T cells and chemical hapten exposure. TCRdb independently ran MiXCR on the RACE reads; one entry per CDR3 protein. Altogether 360,000 or so distinct CDR3 sequences are present, just under 6.5% being singletons, with the ten largest covering around 6%. Regarding the study as a whole: Unchanged with DPC sensitization were TCRs above 1 in 1000 frequency.

Noted time point: patch test 2, 6 weeks after DPC sensitization. Treatment meaning: therapeutic diphenylcyclopropenone sensitization with weekly scalp DPC. The source of this sequence is a woman aged 18-30 years with alopecia areata. Some clones in this sample may be carry-over from other donors' samples. Sequencing used whole blood, obtained in connection with sensitization to the hapten diphenylcyclopropenone (DPC).

DNA of the CDR3: TGCAGTGCTAGGCCTAGGAGGACTACTAATTACAATGAGCAGTTCTTC. Its protein is CSARPRRTTNYNEQFF. V and J are TRBV20-1 and TRBJ2-1; D possibly corresponds to TRBD2 (6 bases). This CDR3 has 16 residues. Germline loops: CDR1 DFQATT, CDR2 SNEGSKA (reference sequence). V was shortened by 3 bases and J by 4 bases, with 19 bases between the two germline ends.